Shown below are 9 T cell receptor beta chains from a single sample sequenced in a study of CD8+ T cells in alopecia areata. Once RNA had been extracted, it was reverse transcribed into cDNA to act as the sequencing template. Clones were sequenced by immunoSEQ multiplex PCR, and TCRdb holds only the in-frame ones, with some missing. The profile shows approximately 89,000 clones, around two fifths of them singletons. The source material was CD4+ T cells sorted from blood. The receptors were gathered from a human donor with alopecia areata.

This rearrangement joins TRBV7-8 to TRBJ2-7; D perhaps matches TRBD2 (5 bases). Trimming took 5 bases from V and 4 from J, leaving 15 bases between them. Germline CDR1 is SGHVS and CDR2 is FQNEAQ. This CDR3 is 14 amino acids long. This CDR3 is CASSQDSGTYEQYF. For the CDR3, the DNA is TGTGCCAGCAGCCAGGACTCCGGAACATACGAGCAGTACTTC.

This clone was seen a handful of times. This chain connects TRBV29-1 to TRBJ2-3; 8 positions agree with TRBD2. The germline gives CDR1 SQVTM, CDR2 ANQGSEA. The CDR3 sequence is 14 residues long. The V and J ends lost 4 bases and 2 bases, in that order; junction bases with no gene match: 5. DNA of the CDR3: TGCAGCGTTGTCAGCGGGGGTTACACAGATACGCAGTATTTT. This translates into CSVVSGGYTDTQYF.

The CDR3 loop reads CASEAGGGVYEQYF. The DNA of the CDR3 is TGTGCCAGCGAGGCCGGGGGAGGGGTCTACGAGCAGTACTTC. This rearrangement joins TRBV25-1 to TRBJ2-7, with 7 nucleotides matching TRBD2. CDR1 MGHDK and CDR2 SYGVNS come from the germline V gene. The CDR3 spans 14 residues. The V gene end was trimmed by 8 bases and the J gene end by 3 bases; junction bases not matched to a gene: 10.

V and J are TRBV30 and TRBJ2-3, with D maybe TRBD1 (8 bases). The CDR3 has 16 residues. The V end was cut by 2 bases, the J end by 1 base, with 16 bases between. Germline values: CDR1 GTSNPN, CDR2 SVGIG (reference sequence). The CDR3 is CAWSIGQGGGTDTQYF. In nucleotides, the CDR3 is TGTGCCTGGAGTATAGGACAGGGAGGGGGCACAGATACGCAGTATTTT.

CDR3 amino acids: CASSLLPDVGAEAFF. CDR3 in DNA: TGTGCCAGCAGTTTACTGCCGGACGTGGGGGCGGAAGCTTTCTTT. The chain combines TRBV6-6 with TRBJ1-1, with D perhaps TRBD1 (6 bases). V was pared by 4 bases and J by 8 bases, with 20 bases between. Per the germline V gene, CDR1 is MNHNY and CDR2 is SVGAGI (reference sequence). The CDR3 is 15 residues long.

This chain connects TRBV2 to TRBJ2-1; TRBD1 matches 11 bases. CDR1 and CDR2 from the germline V gene are SNHLY and FYNNEI. The CDR3 consists of 15 residues. V was clipped by 5 bases and J by 11 bases; unmatched bases: 11. CDR3 sequence: CASSPPGQGGGKQFF. The DNA of the CDR3 is TGTGCCAGCAGTCCCCCGGGACAGGGGGGAGGAAAGCAGTTCTTC.

The chain combines TRBV4-3 with TRBJ2-1; D possibly corresponds to TRBD2 (5 bases). Germline assignment: CDR1 LGHNA and CDR2 YSLEER. V shed 5 bases and J shed 9 bases, with 11 bases lying between them. The CDR3 has 12 amino acids. The CDR3 reads CASSAPAGEQFF. The CDR3 coding sequence is TGCGCCAGCAGCGCGCCGGCGGGTGAGCAGTTCTTC.

This clone turned up a few times. The chain couples TRBV28 to TRBJ2-5; D possibly corresponds to TRBD2 (5 bases). This CDR3 is 14 amino acids long. Trimming took off 6 bases at V and 5 bases at J, with 16 bases between the two ends. Germline values: CDR1 MDHEN, CDR2 SYDVKM. CDR3 DNA: TGTGCCAGCAGCACCTCCGGACTGGTCGAGACCCAGTACTTC. Protein: CASSTSGLVETQYF.

The chain has TRBV30 and TRBJ1-1; D not certain. This CDR3 has 13 residues. The germline V gene encodes CDR1 GTSNPN and CDR2 SVGIG (reference sequence). V lost 0 bases to trimming and J lost 1 base, with 6 bases between them. Written as DNA, the CDR3 is TGTGCCTGGAGTGTACGGGGGAACACTGAAGCTTTCTTT. It codes for CAWSVRGNTEAFF.